These T cell receptor beta chains were read from a single sample in a study of blood T cell repertoires in COVID-19. The data were produced by immunoSEQ multiplex PCR, yet TCRdb's version contains in-frame clones alone and is incomplete. Of over 450,000 clones in the sample, around nine tenths were seen once. Specimen: peripheral blood. Receptor source: a woman aged 45 to 65 with COVID-19, enrolled during active disease. The CDR3 runs from the conserved cysteine through the conserved F or W. A D gene is named only where the DNA matches it firmly. Size is stated for part of the rows, as once, few or many counts, or as a class when the clone is expanded.

V gene	D gene	J gene	clone size	CDR3 length	CDR3 protein	CDR3 DNA
TRBV5-1	.	TRBJ2-2	.	15	CASSVDSSNTGELFF	TGCGCCAGCAGCGTGGACAGCTCGAACACCGGGGAGCTGTTTTTT
TRBV2	.	TRBJ1-6	few	14	CASMWAGDNSPLHF	TGTGCCAGCATGTGGGCCGGCGATAATTCACCCCTCCACTTT
TRBV11-2	TRBD1	TRBJ1-6	once	16	CASSPSRQGYNSPLHF	TGTGCCAGCAGCCCAAGCCGACAGGGCTATAATTCACCCCTCCACTTT
TRBV6-4	TRBD1	TRBJ1-4	few	16	CASSDSVRGTNEKLFF	TGTGCCAGCAGTGACTCGGTCAGGGGGACTAATGAAAAACTGTTTTTT
TRBV7-8	TRBD1	TRBJ1-6	.	17	CASSFNRGPLYNSPLHF	TGTGCCAGCAGCTTTAACAGGGGGCCTCTATATAATTCACCCCTCCACTTT
TRBV2	.	TRBJ2-3	.	12	CASEGTSDTQYF	TGTGCCAGCGAAGGGACTTCGGATACGCAGTATTTT
TRBV4-2	TRBD1	TRBJ1-4	.	15	CASSRIPGQGGELFF	TGTGCCAGCAGCCGAATCCCGGGACAGGGAGGGGAACTGTTTTTT
TRBV6-5	TRBD1	TRBJ1-2	.	15	CASSSGTGRISGYTF	TGTGCCAGCAGCAGCGGGACAGGCCGGATCAGTGGCTACACCTTC
TRBV5-6	.	TRBJ1-5	.	15	CASSLGQYSNQPQHF	TGTGCCAGCAGCTTGGGGCAGTATAGCAATCAGCCCCAGCATTTT
TRBV28	.	TRBJ2-3	.	13	CASNEGVSDTQYF	TGTGCCAGCAACGAGGGAGTCTCAGATACGCAGTATTTT